These 22 T cell receptor beta chains share one sample of origin, sequenced in a study of neurological immune-mediated disorders. Using its own MiXCR run on the 5' RACE reads, TCRdb lists one record per CDR3 protein. The profile shows 55,000 to 70,000 distinct CDR3 sequences, about 5.2% of them singletons. The specimen sequenced was PBMCs. These receptor sequences come from a human donor with multiple sclerosis. The donor label of this sample is uncertain.

This clonotype was counted ten times or more. The chain joins TRBV20-1 to TRBJ1-3; 9 bases line up with TRBD1. CDR1 DFQATT and CDR2 SNEGSKA come from the germline V gene (reference sequence). This CDR3 has 15 residues. Trimming removed 3 bases from V and 9 bases from J; junction bases left unmatched: 12. The DNA of the CDR3 is TGCAGTGCTAGCAGTGCGGGACAGGGAGTAGTCACCATATATTTT. Its protein product is CSASSAGQGVVTIYF.

Many counts were recorded for this clonotype. The chain employs TRBV5-5 and TRBJ1-1; D is ambiguous. Deletions cut 2 bases from V and 4 bases from J, with 12 bases between. This CDR3 is 14 amino acids long. CDR1 is SGHKS and CDR2 is YYEKEE in the germline V gene (reference sequence). In DNA form, the CDR3 reads TGTGCCAGCAGCTTACCGAAAAGGGCCACTGAAGCTTTCTTT. This codes for CASSLPKRATEAFF.

By share, this clonotype ranks as medium-sized. The V and J genes are TRBV20-1 and TRBJ1-2; D may be TRBD1 (6 bases). With 6 bases removed from V and 4 bases from J, the gap between germline ends came to 12 bases. The CDR3 contains 12 residues. Germline-derived CDR1 and CDR2 are DFQATT and SNEGSKA (reference sequence). The CDR3 DNA reads TGCAGTGCGCCGGACAGCCGCTATGGCTACACCTTC. It specifies CSAPDSRYGYTF.

This clonotype was seen many times. The J gene is TRBJ1-6, the V gene TRBV5-1, with a weak D call TRBD1 (5 bases). Germline V lookup: CDR1 SGHRS, CDR2 YFSETQ. The CDR3 sequence is 15 residues long. Trimming removed 0 bases from V and 7 bases from J, with 11 bases in between. The CDR3 DNA is TGCGCCAGCAGCTTGGCCAGTGGGGGAAATTCACCCCTCCACTTT. Translation gives CASSLASGGNSPLHF. The variable domain in full, with the rest retrieved from reference TRBV5-1 and TRBJ1-6, is KAGVTQTPRYLIKTRGQQVTLSCSPISGHRSVSWYQQTPGQGLQFLFEYFSETQRNKGNFPGRFSGRQFSNSRSEMNVSTLELGDSALYLCASSLASGGNSPLHFGNGTRLTVT.

This clonotype was picked up many times. The chain links TRBV5-1 to TRBJ1-1; tentative D call: TRBD1 (5 bases). Germline CDR1 and CDR2: SGHRS and YFSETQ. V lost 0 bases to trimming and J lost 4 bases, with 7 bases between them. This CDR3 is built from 13 residues. The chain's CDR3 is CASSLGQSTEAFF. The CDR3 region has the DNA TGCGCCAGCAGCTTGGGACAGAGCACTGAAGCTTTCTTT.

This clonotype was seen many times. The chain has TRBV18 and TRBJ2-1, with TRBD1 matching over 10 bases. V lost 2 bases and J lost 1; bases outside the gene matches: 2. This CDR3 is built from 16 residues. CDR1 KGHSH and CDR2 LQKENI come from the germline V gene. The CDR3 nucleotides are TGTGCCAGCTCACCAGGGGGACAGGGGTCCTACAATGAGCAGTTCTTC. Its protein is CASSPGGQGSYNEQFF.

This clonotype has a count of ten or more. V gene TRBV5-1 combines with J gene TRBJ1-5, with a tentative D call TRBD1 (6 bases). Germline CDR1 SGHRS, CDR2 YFSETQ. Trimming removed 4 bases at V and 1 base at J, with 9 bases between. The CDR3 contains 14 residues. The CDR3 protein is CASSPDRSNQPQHF. The CDR3 DNA sequence: TGCGCCAGCAGCCCGGACAGAAGCAATCAGCCCCAGCATTTT.

The rearrangement joins TRBV10-2 to TRBJ1-2; no reliable D call. In germline, CDR1 is WSHSY, CDR2 SAAADI. This CDR3 spans 13 amino acids. The germline V and J ends were trimmed by 0 bases and 7 bases, with 9 bases remaining between them. CDR3 sequence (DNA): TGCGCCAGCAGTGAGTCAGGTGGCCCTGGCTACACCTTC. Amino acids: CASSESGGPGYTF.

This clonotype has a count of ten or more. The V call is TRBV6-1, the J call TRBJ1-2, with TRBD1 matching over 7 bases. J gave up 6 bases and V 1 base, and 14 bases lay outside the gene matches. In germline, CDR1 is MNHNS, CDR2 SASEGT. This CDR3 contains 17 residues. CDR3 in DNA: TGTGCCAGCAGTGAAGAGGGGGCCAACCGCTTGTATCATGGCTACACCTTC. Residues: CASSEEGANRLYHGYTF.

The chain couples TRBV5-6 to TRBJ2-1; 10 nucleotides match TRBD2. The DNA end is more similar to TRBJ2-7, so the J call may be wrong. The CDR3 runs 18 residues. The germline gives CDR1 SGHDT, CDR2 YYEEEE. This chain's CDR3 is CASSLGLAGVSSLDEQYF. DNA for the CDR3: TGTGCCAGCAGCTTGGGGCTAGCGGGAGTCAGTTCGTTGGACGAGCAGTACTTC.

This clonotype has just a few counts. This chain connects TRBV7-3 to TRBJ2-7; 12 positions match TRBD1. This CDR3 comprises 14 residues. With 6 bases clipped from V and 5 bases from J, the junction kept 5 bases outside the gene matches. CDR1 and CDR2 from the germline V gene are SGHTA and FQGTGA. The CDR3 spells CASRAGTGGNEQYF. In nucleotides, the CDR3 is TGTGCCAGCAGGGCCGGGACAGGGGGCAACGAGCAGTACTTC.

Ten or more counts support this clonotype. The chain joins TRBV20-1 to TRBJ1-3; D ambiguous. Trimming pared 3 bases from V and 5 bases from J, leaving 11 bases between. Germline CDR1 reads DFQATT; CDR2 reads SNEGSKA (reference sequence). The length of the CDR3 is 13 residues. CDR3 DNA sequence: TGCAGTGCTAGGGAGGCAGGCCGAAACACCATATATTTT. Protein: CSAREAGRNTIYF.

This clonotype was counted many times. The CDR3 DNA is TGCGCCAGCAGCCAAGACGCCCGGTATGGACGGCGGAATTCACCCCTCCACTTT. Translating gives CASSQDARYGRRNSPLHF. The chain employs TRBV4-1 and TRBJ1-6; D is ambiguous. In germline, CDR1 is MGHRA, CDR2 YSYEKL. The CDR3 loop spans 18 amino acids. Trimming pared 0 bases from V and 7 bases from J, leaving 19 bases between.

This clonotype appeared many times. The chain links TRBV6-5 to TRBJ1-2; 9 nucleotides line up with TRBD1. CDR3 length: 15 amino acids. V was pared by 5 bases and J by 4 bases, with 8 bases of the junction left unmatched. CDR1 MNHEY and CDR2 SVGAGI come from the germline V gene. The DNA of the CDR3 is TGTGCCAGCAGTCGGCCGGGACAGGGCCTCTATGGCTACACCTTC. Its translation is CASSRPGQGLYGYTF.

This clonotype was detected many times. The chain couples TRBV7-2 to TRBJ2-3, with a weak D call TRBD2 (5 bases). Per the germline V gene, CDR1 is SGHTA and CDR2 is FQGNSA. V was trimmed by 4 bases and J by 9 bases, leaving 17 bases between them. This CDR3 spans 14 amino acids. In DNA, the CDR3 is TGTGCCAGCAGCTCCCAGACCGGGGTGGAAACGCAGTATTTT. It translates to CASSSQTGVETQYF.

This clonotype was observed many times. The chain combines TRBV7-9 with TRBJ2-3; 11 nucleotides line up with TRBD2. Per the germline V gene, CDR1 is SEHNR and CDR2 is FQNEAQ (reference sequence). The CDR3 contains 17 residues. V lost 4 bases to trimming and J lost 2 bases; unmatched junction nucleotides: 8. The CDR3, as DNA: TGTGCCAGCAGCTCCCTAACTAGCGGGGGACCCACAGATACGCAGTATTTT. It is translated as CASSSLTSGGPTDTQYF.

The table lists this clonotype with many counts. The rearrangement uses TRBV4-2 and TRBJ1-2, with TRBD1 matching 11 bases. Germline V gene sequence: CDR1 LGHNA, CDR2 YNFKEQ. The ends lost 1 base at V and 4 bases at J; junction bases unmatched: 2. The CDR3 runs 15 residues. The CDR3 DNA reads TGTGCCAGCAGCCAAGGGGGGACAGGGGGCTATGGCTACACCTTC. Encoded protein: CASSQGGTGGYGYTF.

This clonotype was recorded many times. V and J are TRBV20-1 and TRBJ2-7; tentative D call: TRBD2 (6 bases). The CDR3 runs 14 residues. Germline V gene sequence: CDR1 DFQATT, CDR2 SNEGSKA (reference sequence). The V end was cut by 2 bases, the J end by 0 bases, with 11 bases between. The CDR3 spells CSARLGGASYEQYF. CDR3 nucleotide sequence: TGCAGTGCTAGATTGGGCGGGGCCTCCTACGAGCAGTACTTC.

In its sample, this clonotype was seen many times. The J gene is TRBJ1-2, the V gene TRBV11-2; 10 bases are a match to TRBD1. Germline CDR1 reads SGHAT; CDR2 reads FQNNGV. V trimming: 5 bases; J trimming: 7 bases; junction bases outside the gene matches: 4. This CDR3 spans 13 amino acids. Written as DNA, the CDR3 is TGTGCCAGCAGCCCGGGACAGGGGATTGGCTACACCTTC. Protein sequence: CASSPGQGIGYTF.

This clonotype was counted at least ten times. The gene calls are TRBV5-1 and TRBJ2-1; TRBD2 matches 12 bases. CDR1 and CDR2 (germline): SGHRS, YFSETQ. V dropped 2 bases and J dropped 0; count of bases not matched to a gene: 6. This CDR3 comprises 18 residues. CDR3 amino acids: CASSLELAGGTSYNEQFF. CDR3 sequence (DNA): TGCGCCAGCAGCTTAGAACTAGCGGGGGGAACCTCCTACAATGAGCAGTTCTTC.

This clonotype was counted at least ten times. The chain recombines TRBV18 with TRBJ1-3, with D unclear. Germline V CDR1 and CDR2: KGHSH, LQKENI. V gave up 4 bases and J gave up 0 bases, with 16 bases separating them. The CDR3 is 17 residues long. The CDR3: CASSRVHLGDSGNTIYF. The DNA of the CDR3 is TGTGCCAGCTCACGAGTACATTTGGGTGACTCTGGAAACACCATATATTTT.

This clonotype was observed many times. The rearrangement joins TRBV12-3 or TRBV12-4 to TRBJ1-1; weak D call: TRBD1 (5 bases). V was trimmed by 7 bases and J by 10 bases, leaving 22 bases between them. The CDR3 totals 14 residues. The CDR3 spells CASTNIRTLPRAFF. The DNA for the CDR3 is TGTGCCAGCACCAATATCAGGACATTACCGAGAGCTTTCTTT.